This entry features one TCR beta chain sequence. The antigen is undetermined. This sample was taken from a study of T cell responses to AZD1222 COVID-19 vaccine. The study's findings and limits: Spike-specific TCR breadth and depth grew following two AZD1222 doses. Targeting of unmutated variant regions was reportedly seen in nearly half of spike-specific TCRs.

The protocol was immunoSEQ multiplex PCR, while the TCRdb copy is restricted to in-frame clones and leaves out a portion. The table has under 200,000 clones, 90% seen once; the top ten hold about 1.6%. Germline V gene data show CDR1 as MDHEN and CDR2 as SYDVKM. The CDR3 is made up of 14 amino acids. With V trimmed by 3 bases and J by 5 bases, 5 bases remained unmatched. This rearrangement joins TRBV28 to TRBJ1-2; 8 bases fit TRBD1. The sequence was obtained from an adult in good health. The sample here was peripheral blood, taken on day 0 of AZD1222 vaccination. CDR3 amino acids: CASSLTGAGYGYTF. CDR3 nucleotides: TGTGCCAGCAGTTTGACAGGGGCTGGGTATGGCTACACCTTC.